Following are 6 T cell receptor beta chains from one sample sequenced in a study of Ad26.COV2.S vaccination and SARS-CoV-2 variants. Sequencing used immunoSEQ multiplex PCR; TCRdb keeps in-frame clones, though not all of them. The table records about 350,000 clones, about nine tenths of them present only once. Specified treatment: about 20 received Ad26.COV2.S at low or high dose, single or two shots; about 5 received placebo; per-sample allocation not given. Vaccine and placebo recipients were sampled on day 63 after the first injection. This material consisted of peripheral blood, taken in a trial of Ad26.COV2.S vaccine versus placebo. Receptors originate from a person aged 18-60 years who received the Ad26.COV2.S COVID-19 vaccine or a placebo.

The chain couples TRBV9 to TRBJ2-7; 8 bases agree with TRBD1. J gave up 5 bases and V 2 bases, and 3 bases lay outside the gene matches. Per the germline V gene, CDR1 is SGDLS and CDR2 is YYNGEE. The CDR3 has 13 residues. The DNA of the CDR3 is TGTGCCAGCAGCGTCCAGACAGGGGACGAGCAGTACTTC. It is translated as CASSVQTGDEQYF.

The chain has TRBV6-5 and TRBJ1-2, with D possibly being TRBD1 (6 bases). The V end lost 3 bases, the J end lost 7 bases, and 18 bases lay between the germline ends. The CDR3 is 15 residues long. Germline V gene lookup returns CDR1 MNHEY and CDR2 SVGAGI. This CDR3 is CASSYSIGQGSGYTF. CDR3 bases: TGTGCCAGCAGTTATTCTATCGGGCAGGGGAGTGGCTACACCTTC.

This clone was found a few times. V usage is TRBV3-1 (or the pseudogene TRBV3-2) and J usage is TRBJ2-7, with 16 bases identical to TRBD2. This CDR3 has 16 amino acids. The V segment lost 4 bases and the J segment 8 bases; nucleotides outside the gene matches: 8. CDR1 LGHDT and CDR2 YNNKEL come from the germline V gene (reference sequence). The CDR3 DNA follows: TGTGCCAGCAGCCGAACCTCGGGACTAGCGGGGGGGCAGCAGTACTTC. Protein: CASSRTSGLAGGQQYF.

The chain employs TRBV19 and TRBJ1-1; weak D call: TRBD1 (5 bases). V lost 1 base, J lost 3 bases, and 12 bases lay in between. CDR1 is LNHDA and CDR2 is SQIVND in the germline V gene (reference sequence). The CDR3 runs to 15 residues. The DNA of the CDR3 is TGTGCCAGTAGTATAGGGTTCGGCAGGGACACTGAAGCTTTCTTT. Amino acids: CASSIGFGRDTEAFF. Using reference TRBV19 and TRBJ1-1 for the parts outside the CDR3, the full variable domain is DGGITQSPKYLFRKEGQNVTLSCEQNLNHDAMYWYRQDPGQGLRLIYYSQIVNDFQKGDIAEGYSVSREKKESFPLTVTSAQKNPTAFYLCASSIGFGRDTEAFFGQGTRLTVV.

The J gene is TRBJ2-7, the V gene TRBV19, with 8 bases matching TRBD1. This CDR3 contains 14 residues. V trimming: 5 bases; J trimming: 5 bases; junction bases outside the gene matches: 8. Germline V gene sequence: CDR1 LNHDA, CDR2 SQIVND (reference sequence). The chain's CDR3 is CASSGDRTGNEQYF. As DNA, the CDR3 is TGTGCCAGTAGTGGGGACAGGACAGGGAACGAGCAGTACTTC. The full variable domain, completed using reference TRBV19 and TRBJ2-7, is DGGITQSPKYLFRKEGQNVTLSCEQNLNHDAMYWYRQDPGQGLRLIYYSQIVNDFQKGDIAEGYSVSREKKESFPLTVTSAQKNPTAFYLCASSGDRTGNEQYFGPGTRLTVT.

This sequence joins TRBV6-5 and TRBJ1-3, with D tentatively TRBD1 (6 bases). This CDR3 is 15 amino acids long. The V end was cut by 4 bases, the J end by 0 bases, with 10 bases between. CDR1 and CDR2 from the germline V gene are MNHEY and SVGAGI. The CDR3 reads CASSSGHYSGNTIYF. In nucleotides, the CDR3 is TGTGCCAGCAGTTCGGGACACTACTCTGGAAACACCATATATTTT.